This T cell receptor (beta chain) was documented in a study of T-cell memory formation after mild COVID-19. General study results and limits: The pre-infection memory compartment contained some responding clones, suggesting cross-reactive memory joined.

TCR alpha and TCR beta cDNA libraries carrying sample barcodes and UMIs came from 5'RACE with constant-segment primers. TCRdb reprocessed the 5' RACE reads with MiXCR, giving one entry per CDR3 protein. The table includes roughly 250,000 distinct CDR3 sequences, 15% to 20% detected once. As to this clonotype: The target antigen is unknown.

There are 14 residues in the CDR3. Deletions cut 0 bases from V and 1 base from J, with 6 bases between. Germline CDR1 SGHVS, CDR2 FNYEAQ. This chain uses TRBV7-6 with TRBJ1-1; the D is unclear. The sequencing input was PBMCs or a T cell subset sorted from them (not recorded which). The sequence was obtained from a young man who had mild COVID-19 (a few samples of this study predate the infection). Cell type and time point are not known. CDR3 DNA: TGTGCCAGCAGCTTAGCGTTCGCGAACACTGAAGCTTTCTTT. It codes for CASSLAFANTEAFF.